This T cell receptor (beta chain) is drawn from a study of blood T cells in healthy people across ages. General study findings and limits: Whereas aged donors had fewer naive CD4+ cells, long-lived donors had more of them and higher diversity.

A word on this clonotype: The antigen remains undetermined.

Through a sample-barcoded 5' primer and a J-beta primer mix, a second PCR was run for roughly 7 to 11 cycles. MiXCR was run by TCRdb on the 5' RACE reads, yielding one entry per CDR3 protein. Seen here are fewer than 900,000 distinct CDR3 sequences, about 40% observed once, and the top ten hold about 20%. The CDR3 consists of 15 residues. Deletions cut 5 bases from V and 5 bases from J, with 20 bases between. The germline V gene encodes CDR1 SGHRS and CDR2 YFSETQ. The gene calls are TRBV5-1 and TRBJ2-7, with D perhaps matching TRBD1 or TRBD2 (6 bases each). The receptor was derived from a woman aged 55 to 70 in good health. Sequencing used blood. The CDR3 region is CASRKGGDRGHEQYF. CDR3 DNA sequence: TGCGCCAGCAGAAAGGGGGGTGACCGAGGCCACGAGCAGTACTTC. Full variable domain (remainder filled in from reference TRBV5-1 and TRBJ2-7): KAGVTQTPRYLIKTRGQQVTLSCSPISGHRSVSWYQQTPGQGLQFLFEYFSETQRNKGNFPGRFSGRQFSNSRSEMNVSTLELGDSALYLCASRKGGDRGHEQYFGPGTRLTVT.